These T cell receptor beta chains were read from a single sample in a study of T cells in Graves' hyperthyroidism and ophthalmopathy. TCRdb reprocessed the multiplex PCR reads with MiXCR, giving one entry per CDR3 protein. Among some 300,000 distinct CDR3 sequences, roughly an eighth were seen once, and the ten largest hold 7% to 9%. Source material: blood. All receptors derive from a woman aged 40-49 years with Graves' hyperthyroidism. Both conserved end residues are part of each CDR3. Fields, in order: D gene, clone size, J gene, V gene, CDR3 DNA, CDR3 protein. A D gene is named only where the DNA matches it firmly. The listing skips clone size in some rows; elsewhere it reads once, few, many or a size class.

d_gene: .; abundance: many; j_gene: TRBJ2-3; v_gene: TRBV29-1; CDR3nt: TGCAGCGGAGGCTGGGGGACAGATACGCAGTATTTT; CDR3aa: CSGGWGTDTQYF
d_gene: TRBD2; abundance: .; j_gene: TRBJ2-2; v_gene: TRBV12-3/TRBV12-4; CDR3nt: TGTGCCAGCAGTGGTGGAGCGGGAGGTCGCACCGGGGAGCTGTTTTTT; CDR3aa: CASSGGAGGRTGELFF
d_gene: TRBD2; abundance: few; j_gene: TRBJ2-5; v_gene: TRBV5-4; CDR3nt: TGTGCCAGCAGCTACGGACTAGCGATGGAGACCCAGTACTTC; CDR3aa: CASSYGLAMETQYF
d_gene: TRBD2; abundance: .; j_gene: TRBJ2-7; v_gene: TRBV30; CDR3nt: TGTGCTTCGACTAGCGGTTACAATGAGCAGTACTTC; CDR3aa: CASTSGYNEQYF
d_gene: TRBD1; abundance: .; j_gene: TRBJ1-1; v_gene: TRBV9; CDR3nt: TGTGCCAGCAGCGACCGGGACAGGGAAGCTTTCTTT; CDR3aa: CASSDRDREAFF
d_gene: TRBD2; abundance: many; j_gene: TRBJ2-3; v_gene: TRBV20-1; CDR3nt: TGCAGTGCTAGTCCGGCTAGCGGGAGGAGCGCAGATACGCAGTATTTT; CDR3aa: CSASPASGRSADTQYF
d_gene: .; abundance: many; j_gene: TRBJ1-2; v_gene: TRBV10-3; CDR3nt: TGTGCCATCAGTGAGACGGAAGGACGGTACTATGGCTACACCTTC; CDR3aa: CAISETEGRYYGYTF
d_gene: .; abundance: many; j_gene: TRBJ1-1; v_gene: TRBV7-9; CDR3nt: TGTGCCAGCAGCCCACTAGGGACATTGAACACTGAAGCTTTCTTT; CDR3aa: CASSPLGTLNTEAFF
d_gene: .; abundance: many; j_gene: TRBJ1-5; v_gene: TRBV7-3; CDR3nt: TGTGCCAGCAGCCTAACTAGCAATCAGCCCCAGCATTTT; CDR3aa: CASSLTSNQPQHF
d_gene: .; abundance: .; j_gene: TRBJ2-7; v_gene: TRBV19; CDR3nt: TGTGCCAGCTCCCCCAGTATCAACTCCTACGAGCAGTACTTC; CDR3aa: CASSPSINSYEQYF
d_gene: TRBD2; abundance: many; j_gene: TRBJ2-1; v_gene: TRBV2; CDR3nt: TGTGCCAGCAGGGATCCGGGACTAGCGGGCCACCGGAGGAATGAGCAGTTCTTC; CDR3aa: CASRDPGLAGHRRNEQFF
d_gene: TRBD1; abundance: .; j_gene: TRBJ2-1; v_gene: TRBV28; CDR3nt: TGTGCCAGCTCACACGGACAGGGGACCCACAATGAGCAGTTCTTC; CDR3aa: CASSHGQGTHNEQFF
d_gene: .; abundance: .; j_gene: TRBJ2-7; v_gene: TRBV29-1; CDR3nt: TGCAGCCCCGAGGGGTTGGCGGGAAGTAAAATATACGAGCAGTACTTC; CDR3aa: CSPEGLAGSKIYEQYF
d_gene: .; abundance: .; j_gene: TRBJ2-6; v_gene: TRBV19; CDR3nt: TGTGCCTCACTTCCCGGGCCTGGGGCCAACGTCCTGACTTTC; CDR3aa: CASLPGPGANVLTF
d_gene: .; abundance: .; j_gene: TRBJ2-1; v_gene: TRBV24-1; CDR3nt: TGTGCCACCAGTGATTTGAGTGGGACGAAGTTCTTC; CDR3aa: CATSDLSGTKFF
d_gene: .; abundance: few; j_gene: TRBJ1-2; v_gene: TRBV6-5; CDR3nt: TGTGCCAGCAGTTCCAATGGGCACTATGGCTACACCTTC; CDR3aa: CASSSNGHYGYTF
d_gene: TRBD2; abundance: few; j_gene: TRBJ2-5; v_gene: TRBV9; CDR3nt: TGTGCCAGCAGCGGCGGGAGTCTAGCGGGAGGTACGGGGACCCAGTACTTC; CDR3aa: CASSGGSLAGGTGTQYF
d_gene: TRBD1; abundance: many; j_gene: TRBJ1-1; v_gene: TRBV5-1; CDR3nt: TGCGCCAGCAGCTTTGGGACAGGGAATCCTGAAGCTTTCTTT; CDR3aa: CASSFGTGNPEAFF
d_gene: .; abundance: many; j_gene: TRBJ2-1; v_gene: TRBV28; CDR3nt: TGTGCCAGCATCAACCCCACCCATGAGCAGTTCTTC; CDR3aa: CASINPTHEQFF
d_gene: TRBD1; abundance: .; j_gene: TRBJ1-2; v_gene: TRBV3-1; CDR3nt: TGTGCCAGCAGCCCCGGACAGGGGCACGGCTACACCTTC; CDR3aa: CASSPGQGHGYTF
d_gene: TRBD2; abundance: .; j_gene: TRBJ2-1; v_gene: TRBV20-1; CDR3nt: TGCAGTGCTTACGAAGGACTAGGTCTCAATGAGCAGTTCTTC; CDR3aa: CSAYEGLGLNEQFF
d_gene: .; abundance: many; j_gene: TRBJ2-7; v_gene: TRBV12-3/TRBV12-4; CDR3nt: TGTGCCAGCAGTTTGGGACGTTTGACCTACGAGCAGTACTTC; CDR3aa: CASSLGRLTYEQYF
d_gene: .; abundance: many; j_gene: TRBJ1-2; v_gene: TRBV12-3/TRBV12-4; CDR3nt: TGTGCCAGCAGTATGAGGACAGTTTCCTCAGGCTACACCTTC; CDR3aa: CASSMRTVSSGYTF
d_gene: .; abundance: few; j_gene: TRBJ2-1; v_gene: TRBV7-9; CDR3nt: TGTGCCAGCAGCTACCTTGGGGGCAGCGCCCACAATGAGCAGTTCTTC; CDR3aa: CASSYLGGSAHNEQFF
d_gene: .; abundance: many; j_gene: TRBJ1-6; v_gene: TRBV6-1; CDR3nt: TGTGCCAGCAGTCAATCCTGGACAGCTTATAATTCACCCCTCCACTTT; CDR3aa: CASSQSWTAYNSPLHF
d_gene: TRBD2; abundance: .; j_gene: TRBJ2-7; v_gene: TRBV20-1; CDR3nt: TGCAGTGCTAGTGGCCCCTGGACTAGCGGGATATACGAGCAGTACTTC; CDR3aa: CSASGPWTSGIYEQYF
d_gene: .; abundance: many; j_gene: TRBJ2-7; v_gene: TRBV7-8; CDR3nt: TGTGCCAGCAGCTTAAACACGGAGTACGAGCAGTACTTC; CDR3aa: CASSLNTEYEQYF
d_gene: .; abundance: many; j_gene: TRBJ1-5; v_gene: TRBV30; CDR3nt: TGTGCCTGGAGTTCAGGGGCGGTCAATCAGCCCCAGCATTTT; CDR3aa: CAWSSGAVNQPQHF
d_gene: .; abundance: many; j_gene: TRBJ1-1; v_gene: TRBV6-1; CDR3nt: TGTGCCAGCATTGGTGGGGGGACTGAAGCTTTCTTT; CDR3aa: CASIGGGTEAFF
d_gene: .; abundance: many; j_gene: TRBJ1-4; v_gene: TRBV3-1; CDR3nt: TGTGCCAGCAGCCAAGTTGCTCCGAAGGGTGAAAAACTGTTTTTT; CDR3aa: CASSQVAPKGEKLFF
d_gene: .; abundance: .; j_gene: TRBJ1-6; v_gene: TRBV9; CDR3nt: TGTGCCAGCAGCGTAGGGACGGCTTCACCCCTCCACTTT; CDR3aa: CASSVGTASPLHF
d_gene: .; abundance: .; j_gene: TRBJ2-7; v_gene: TRBV6-1; CDR3nt: TGTGCCAGCAGTGAACTGTGGGGGGGCGACGAGCAGTACTTC; CDR3aa: CASSELWGGDEQYF
d_gene: .; abundance: few; j_gene: TRBJ2-4; v_gene: TRBV20-1; CDR3nt: TGCAGTGCTAGAGATACGGCGAGAGCCAAAAACATTCAGTACTTC; CDR3aa: CSARDTARAKNIQYF
d_gene: .; abundance: many; j_gene: TRBJ2-1; v_gene: TRBV5-8; CDR3nt: TGTGCCAGCAGCCCGAGCTACGATTCGAATGAGCAGTTCTTC; CDR3aa: CASSPSYDSNEQFF
d_gene: .; abundance: .; j_gene: TRBJ2-2; v_gene: TRBV7-2; CDR3nt: TGTGCCTGTAGGGGGGCGCTTAGCACCGGGGAGCTGTTTTTT; CDR3aa: CACRGALSTGELFF
d_gene: .; abundance: .; j_gene: TRBJ1-3; v_gene: TRBV3-1; CDR3nt: TGTGCCAGCAGCCAAGTAGACCTCTCAGGGGTCCGCTCTGGAAACACCATATATTTT; CDR3aa: CASSQVDLSGVRSGNTIYF
d_gene: .; abundance: many; j_gene: TRBJ2-3; v_gene: TRBV24-1; CDR3nt: TGTGCCACCGCCTACACAGATACGCAGTATTTT; CDR3aa: CATAYTDTQYF
d_gene: TRBD2; abundance: many; j_gene: TRBJ2-7; v_gene: TRBV28; CDR3nt: TGTGCCAGCAGTCCGGCCGGACTAGCGGTGTACGAGCAGTACTTC; CDR3aa: CASSPAGLAVYEQYF
d_gene: .; abundance: .; j_gene: TRBJ1-1; v_gene: TRBV18; CDR3nt: TGTGCCAGCTCACCACAAAAGAACACTGAAGCTTTCTTT; CDR3aa: CASSPQKNTEAFF
d_gene: .; abundance: .; j_gene: TRBJ1-1; v_gene: TRBV7-9; CDR3nt: TGTGCCAGCGGGCTACTAGCCACTGAAGCTTTCTTT; CDR3aa: CASGLLATEAFF
d_gene: .; abundance: many; j_gene: TRBJ2-7; v_gene: TRBV28; CDR3nt: TGTGCCAGCAGAGCCCCAGCGACCCTACTTCTTCGCGGCTACGAGCAGTACTTC; CDR3aa: CASRAPATLLLRGYEQYF
d_gene: .; abundance: many; j_gene: TRBJ1-5; v_gene: TRBV12-3/TRBV12-4; CDR3nt: TGTGCCAGCAGTCCGACTAATCAGCCCCAGCATTTT; CDR3aa: CASSPTNQPQHF
d_gene: .; abundance: many; j_gene: TRBJ1-5; v_gene: TRBV19; CDR3nt: TGTGCCAGTAGTCGCAGTGGTAATCAGCCCCAGCATTTT; CDR3aa: CASSRSGNQPQHF
d_gene: .; abundance: many; j_gene: TRBJ2-1; v_gene: TRBV2; CDR3nt: TGTGCCAGCAGCGATGGACGGGGTAACAATGAGCAGTTCTTC; CDR3aa: CASSDGRGNNEQFF
d_gene: TRBD1; abundance: .; j_gene: TRBJ2-3; v_gene: TRBV25-1; CDR3nt: TGTGCCAGCAGTGGGCAGGGGGCGAGCACAGATACGCAGTATTTT; CDR3aa: CASSGQGASTDTQYF
d_gene: .; abundance: many; j_gene: TRBJ2-6; v_gene: TRBV6-5; CDR3nt: TGTGCCAGCAGTTACTCAGGGGGCTCTGGGGCCAACGTCCTGACTTTC; CDR3aa: CASSYSGGSGANVLTF
d_gene: TRBD2; abundance: many; j_gene: TRBJ2-5; v_gene: TRBV3-1; CDR3nt: TGTGCCAGCAGCCAACAACTAGCGGTAGAGACCCAGTACTTC; CDR3aa: CASSQQLAVETQYF
d_gene: .; abundance: many; j_gene: TRBJ2-7; v_gene: TRBV3-1; CDR3nt: TGTGCCAGCAGCCAAGAGATACTTTTTCGGGACCGACCCTACGAGCAGTACTTC; CDR3aa: CASSQEILFRDRPYEQYF
d_gene: .; abundance: .; j_gene: TRBJ2-7; v_gene: TRBV4-1; CDR3nt: TGCTCCAGCAGCCAAGACGACGCCGGGACAATTGCCCGCGAGCAGTACTTC; CDR3aa: CSSSQDDAGTIAREQYF
d_gene: .; abundance: .; j_gene: TRBJ2-7; v_gene: TRBV3-1; CDR3nt: TGTGCCAGCAGCCAAGGTGACGTCTACGAGCAGTACTTC; CDR3aa: CASSQGDVYEQYF
d_gene: .; abundance: .; j_gene: TRBJ1-2; v_gene: TRBV19; CDR3nt: TGTGCCAGTAGTATAGGTCCTGGAGTCTATGGCTACACCTTC; CDR3aa: CASSIGPGVYGYTF
d_gene: .; abundance: few; j_gene: TRBJ1-1; v_gene: TRBV30; CDR3nt: TGTGCCTGGAGTCCTCCCACCCCTGGGGCTTTCTTT; CDR3aa: CAWSPPTPGAFF
d_gene: .; abundance: .; j_gene: TRBJ1-6; v_gene: TRBV6-1; CDR3nt: TGTGCCAGCAGTCCCTGGGACGGCTATAATTCACCCCTCCACTTT; CDR3aa: CASSPWDGYNSPLHF